This entry is about one T cell receptor (beta chain). The antigen remains undetermined. This sample was taken from a study of yellow fever vaccine responses in identical twins. This CDR3 spans 16 amino acids. V was clipped by 5 bases and J by 4 bases, with 18 bases between them. Study observations and caveats: On the reported evidence, twins' vaccine T cell responses seemed partly convergent and partly personalized.

TCRdb re-called the RT-PCR reads with MiXCR, one entry per CDR3 protein. The table has more than 2,500 distinct CDR3 sequences, over 80% seen once; the top ten hold around 1.7%. V usage is TRBV12-3 or TRBV12-4 and J usage is TRBJ2-1; TRBD2 might be the D (5 bases). The receptor was derived from a female donor who received the yellow fever vaccine. Here the sequenced sample was T cells from blood (PBMCs), unsorted or a sorted subset (not recorded which), taken before or after yellow fever vaccination (not recorded which). The CDR3 sequence: CASSPKLVVPYNEQFF. CDR3 bases: TGTGCCAGCAGTCCTAAACTAGTGGTCCCGTACAATGAGCAGTTCTTC.